This entry features one T cell receptor (beta chain) sequence. This CDR3 is 13 amino acids long. The germline V gene has CDR1 SNHLY and CDR2 FYNNEI. J lost 1 base, V lost 11 bases, and 5 bases had no gene match. The data were obtained in a study of PD-L1 blockade in urothelial cancer. Time point given: peripheral blood 6 weeks after treatment start. Some clones are missing from TCRdb's copy, which holds only in-frame ones; the method was immunoSEQ multiplex PCR. The data contain some 75,000 clones, approximately 90% of them singletons. This clonotype was obtained from a woman aged 80 or over with urothelial cancer. The chain recombines TRBV2 with TRBJ1-5; 7 nucleotides line up with TRBD1. The sample was PBMCs, taken around atezolizumab (anti-PD-L1) treatment. CDR3 sequence: CAGGQESNQPQHF. For the CDR3, the DNA is TGTGCCGGCGGACAGGAGAGCAATCAGCCCCAGCATTTT.